The text below deals with one TCR beta chain. The antigen remains unidentified. This sample stems from a study of blood T cells in healthy people across ages. The wider study: Capturing about one barcoded beta molecule per two T cells was achieved by template switching.

A sample-barcoded 5' primer and a J-beta primer mix were used in a second PCR of about 7 to 12 cycles. Each cDNA molecule was tagged by a template-switch adaptor with 12 random nucleotides. No fewer than 2.5 million CDR3-containing paired-end reads came from each sample. One entry per CDR3 protein results from TCRdb running MiXCR on the 5' RACE reads. The table shows more than 1 million distinct CDR3 sequences, with under 55% occurring only once. V lost 7 bases and J 3 bases, leaving 15 bases between the germline ends. CDR3 length equals 15 residues. Germline values: CDR1 SNHLY, CDR2 FYNNEI. Findings and caveats of the study: Among T cells, TCR beta diversity per million cells dropped roughly linearly as age rose.

Sequencing was carried out using blood. This clonotype was sampled from a woman aged 55-69 years in good health. The chain is built from TRBV2 and TRBJ2-2; possibly TRBD2 for D (6 bases). CDR3 in DNA: TGTGCCAGCAAGTGGGGGACTGCTGACACCGGGGAGCTGTTTTTT. The encoded protein is CASKWGTADTGELFF.